This TCR beta chain stems from a study of identical twins (dated by TCRdb to the mid-2010s). Notes on the research overall: To test whether fetal clonotypes persist, the study used deep sequencing on TCR alpha and beta repertoires from monozygotic twins, unrelated adults of various ages, and cord blood. Replicate twin experiments were performed at different times using different library preparation protocols to rule out contamination.

This clonotype was seen ten or more times. Its antigen is currently not known. No clone much larger than this one lies a single base away; base qualities are absent. The library was built by means of 5' RACE. Sequencing was performed on an Illumina HiSeq 2000. A universal primer binding site was added through template switching, and the final cDNA carried a unique molecular identifier so that TCR cDNA molecules could be counted accurately. Specific primers in the conserved constant-segment region were used to synthesize first-strand cDNA for TCR alpha and beta chains. To control for contamination, each cDNA library was double barcoded with a SMART-Mk sample barcode plus Illumina barcodes. TruSeq adapter sequences along with Illumina sample barcodes were introduced in two successive PCR steps. TCR alpha and beta cDNA libraries were sequenced on the Illumina HiSeq platform with custom primers. The study's processing was this. Unique molecular identifiers were extracted from raw reads with MiGEC, and CDR3 positions were determined with MiXCR. Recombination models were inferred per individual with the repgenHMM and IGoR tools using an EM algorithm. The analysis of shared clonotypes was done with the tcR package in R, with sharing normalized by the product of cloneset sizes. To study raw recombination free of thymic and clonal selection effects, out-of-frame nonproductive sequences were analyzed. TCRdb cleaned the public reads at Q25 with fastp, built clones with MiXCR and kept in-frame beta chains. Each CDR3 protein appears once, grouped with its most common genes and DNA. The V and J calls, along with clone size, are taken from TCRdb and not from the paper's own processing. The sample table holds 120,000 to 150,000 distinct CDR3 sequences, of which roughly 3.3% were seen once. 8.1% of the sample rests with the top ten.

Overall results and qualifications from the work: Compared with coincidental sharing between unrelated individuals, out-of-frame TCR alpha sequences shared between twins had an excess of sequences with low generation probability. Conclusions relied on cross-sectional statistical analysis, since the same donors could not be followed over many years. Abundant cord blood beta clonotypes had fewer insertions, young adult naive repertoires showed a similar but weaker trend, and memory repertoires showed no such trend. Zero-insertion analyses could be partly confounded by invariant T cells such as MAIT and iNKT, although diverse VJ usage argued against such confounding for most clonotypes. Out-of-frame TCR alpha sharing in monozygotic twins was systematically underestimated by recombination models, whereas sharing between unrelated individuals was in agreement with the recombination models. In beta out-of-frame sequences, excess twin sharing was weaker, because having fewer shared sequences lowered the signal-to-noise ratio.

Only healthy Caucasian donors were included. Miltenyi CD45RO+ enrichment and human naive T-cell isolation kits were used to isolate memory (CD45RO+) and naive T cells from PBMC. This sequence originates from a man in his late teens or twenties in good health. Input material: memory T cells sorted from blood. The cell subset or site tag for this specimen amounts to: CD45RO+ enriched T cells.

The DNA sequence reads TGTGCCACCATGGATAGCCAGCACACATCGATTGGCTACACCTTC. The translation is CATMDSQHTSIGYTF. Recombination linked TRBV24-1 to TRBJ1-2; no D segment can be confidently identified. CDR1 and CDR2 (KGHDR, SFDVKD) derive from the germline V gene. V drops 8 bases and J drops 7 bases, leaving 22 bases in between. The CDR3 goes from the cysteine to the phenylalanine over 15 residues. The DNA shown is the 45-base CDR3, in frame from base 1.